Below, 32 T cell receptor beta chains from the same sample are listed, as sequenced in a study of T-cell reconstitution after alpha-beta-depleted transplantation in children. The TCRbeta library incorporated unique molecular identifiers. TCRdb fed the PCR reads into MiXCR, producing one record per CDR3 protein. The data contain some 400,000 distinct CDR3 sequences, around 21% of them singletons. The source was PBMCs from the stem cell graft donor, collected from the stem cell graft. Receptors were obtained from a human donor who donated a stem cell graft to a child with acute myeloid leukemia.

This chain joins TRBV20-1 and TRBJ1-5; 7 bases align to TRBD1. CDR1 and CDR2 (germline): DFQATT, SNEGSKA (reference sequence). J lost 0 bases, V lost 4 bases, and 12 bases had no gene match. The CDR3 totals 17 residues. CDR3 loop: CSATPARTGVSNQPQHF. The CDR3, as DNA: TGCAGTGCTACCCCCGCCCGGACAGGAGTTAGCAATCAGCCCCAGCATTTT.

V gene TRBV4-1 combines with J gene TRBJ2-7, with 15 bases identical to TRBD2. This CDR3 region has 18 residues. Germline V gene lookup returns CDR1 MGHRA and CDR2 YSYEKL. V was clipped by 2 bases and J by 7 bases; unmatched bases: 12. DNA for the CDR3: TGCGCCAGCAGCCAATGGACTAGCGGGAGGGCCTCTCCTGGAGAGCAGTACTTC. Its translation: CASSQWTSGRASPGEQYF.

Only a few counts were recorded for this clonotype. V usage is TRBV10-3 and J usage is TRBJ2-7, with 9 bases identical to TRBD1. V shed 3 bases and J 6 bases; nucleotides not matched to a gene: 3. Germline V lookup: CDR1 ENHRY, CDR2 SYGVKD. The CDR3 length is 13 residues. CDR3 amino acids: CAISDGQGLEQYF. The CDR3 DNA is TGTGCCATCAGTGATGGACAGGGGCTCGAGCAGTACTTC.

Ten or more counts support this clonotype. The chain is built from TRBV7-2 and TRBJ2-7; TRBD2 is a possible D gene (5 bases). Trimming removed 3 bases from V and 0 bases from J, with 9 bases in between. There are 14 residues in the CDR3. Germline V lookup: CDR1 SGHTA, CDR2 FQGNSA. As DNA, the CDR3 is TGTGCCAGCAGCTTCCTGGGGAGCTCCTACGAGCAGTACTTC. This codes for CASSFLGSSYEQYF.

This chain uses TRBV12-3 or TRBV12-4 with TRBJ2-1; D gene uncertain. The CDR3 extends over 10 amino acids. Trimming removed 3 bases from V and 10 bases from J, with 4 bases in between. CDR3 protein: CASSLREQFF. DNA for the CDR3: TGTGCCAGCAGTTTGCGGGAGCAGTTCTTC.

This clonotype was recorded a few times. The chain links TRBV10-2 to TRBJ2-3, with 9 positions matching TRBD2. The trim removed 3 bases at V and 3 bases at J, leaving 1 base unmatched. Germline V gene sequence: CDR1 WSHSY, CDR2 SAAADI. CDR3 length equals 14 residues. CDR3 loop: CASSDAGGTDTQYF. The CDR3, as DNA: TGCGCCAGCAGTGACGCGGGAGGGACAGATACGCAGTATTTT.

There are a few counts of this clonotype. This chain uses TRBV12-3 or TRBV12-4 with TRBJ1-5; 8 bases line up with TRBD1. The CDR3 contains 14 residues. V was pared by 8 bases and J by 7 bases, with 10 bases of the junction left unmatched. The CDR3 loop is CASELTGGSQPQHF. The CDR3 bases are TGTGCCAGCGAGCTCACAGGGGGGAGCCAGCCCCAGCATTTT.

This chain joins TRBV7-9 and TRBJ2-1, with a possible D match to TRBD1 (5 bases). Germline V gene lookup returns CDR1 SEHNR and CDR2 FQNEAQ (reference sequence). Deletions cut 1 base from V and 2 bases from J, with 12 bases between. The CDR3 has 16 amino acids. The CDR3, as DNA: TGTGCCAGCAGCTTAGTTTCTCAGGGCCCCTACAATGAGCAGTTCTTC. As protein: CASSLVSQGPYNEQFF.

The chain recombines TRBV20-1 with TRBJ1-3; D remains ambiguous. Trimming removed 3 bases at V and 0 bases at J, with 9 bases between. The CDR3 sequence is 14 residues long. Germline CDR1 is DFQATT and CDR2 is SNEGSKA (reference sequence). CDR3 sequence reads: CSARAPVSGNTIYF. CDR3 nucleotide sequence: TGCAGTGCTAGGGCCCCAGTCTCTGGAAACACCATATATTTT.

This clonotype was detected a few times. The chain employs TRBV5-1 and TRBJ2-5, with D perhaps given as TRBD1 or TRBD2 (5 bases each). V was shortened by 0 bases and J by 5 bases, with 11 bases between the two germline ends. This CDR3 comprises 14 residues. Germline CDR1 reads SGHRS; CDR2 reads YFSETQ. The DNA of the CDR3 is TGCGCCAGCAGCTTGGCCAGGGAGCGGGAGACCCAGTACTTC. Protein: CASSLARERETQYF. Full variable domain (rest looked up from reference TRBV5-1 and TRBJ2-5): KAGVTQTPRYLIKTRGQQVTLSCSPISGHRSVSWYQQTPGQGLQFLFEYFSETQRNKGNFPGRFSGRQFSNSRSEMNVSTLELGDSALYLCASSLARERETQYFGPGTRLLVL.

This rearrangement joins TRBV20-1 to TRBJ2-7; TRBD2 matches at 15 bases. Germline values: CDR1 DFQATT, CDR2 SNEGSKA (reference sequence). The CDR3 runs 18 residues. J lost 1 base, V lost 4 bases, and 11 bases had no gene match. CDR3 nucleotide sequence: TGCAGTGCTAAGGGCACCCCGGGACTAGCGGGAGGATCCTACGAGCAGTACTTC. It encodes CSAKGTPGLAGGSYEQYF.

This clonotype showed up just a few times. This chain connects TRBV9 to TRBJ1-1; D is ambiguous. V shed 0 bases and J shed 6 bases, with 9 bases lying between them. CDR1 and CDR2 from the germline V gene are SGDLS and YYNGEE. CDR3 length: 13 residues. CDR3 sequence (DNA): TGTGCCAGCAGCGTAGGGGGAGTGGCTGAAGCTTTCTTT. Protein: CASSVGGVAEAFF.

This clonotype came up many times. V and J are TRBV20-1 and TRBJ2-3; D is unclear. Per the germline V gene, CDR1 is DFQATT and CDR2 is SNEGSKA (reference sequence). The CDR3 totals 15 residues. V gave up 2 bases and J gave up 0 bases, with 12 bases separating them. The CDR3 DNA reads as TGCAGTGCTAGAAATTCTAGTCTTAGCACAGATACGCAGTATTTT. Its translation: CSARNSSLSTDTQYF.

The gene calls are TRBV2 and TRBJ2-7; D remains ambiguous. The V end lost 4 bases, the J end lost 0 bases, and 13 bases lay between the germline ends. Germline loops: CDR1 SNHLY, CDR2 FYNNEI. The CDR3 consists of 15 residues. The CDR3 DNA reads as TGTGCCAGCAGTGTTGGCCAGTCCAGCTCCTACGAGCAGTACTTC. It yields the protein CASSVGQSSSYEQYF.

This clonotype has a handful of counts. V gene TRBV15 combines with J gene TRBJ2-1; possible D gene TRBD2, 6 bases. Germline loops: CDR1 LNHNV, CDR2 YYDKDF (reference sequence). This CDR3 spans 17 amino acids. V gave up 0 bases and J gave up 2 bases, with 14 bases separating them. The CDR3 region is CATSRDVREVTYNEQFF. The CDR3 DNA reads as TGTGCCACCAGCAGAGACGTCAGGGAGGTAACCTACAATGAGCAGTTCTTC.

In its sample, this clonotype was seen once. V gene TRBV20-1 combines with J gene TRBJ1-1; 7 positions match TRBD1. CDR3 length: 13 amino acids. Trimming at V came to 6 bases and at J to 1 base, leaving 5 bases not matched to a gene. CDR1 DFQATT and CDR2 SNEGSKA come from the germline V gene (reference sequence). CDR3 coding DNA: TGCAGTGCACCGGACAGGTGGAACACTGAAGCTTTCTTT. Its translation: CSAPDRWNTEAFF.

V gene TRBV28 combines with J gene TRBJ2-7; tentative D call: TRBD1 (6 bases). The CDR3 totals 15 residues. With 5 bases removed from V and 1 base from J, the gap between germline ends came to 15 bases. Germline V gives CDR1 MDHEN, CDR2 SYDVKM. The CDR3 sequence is CASSPGTRSSYEQYF. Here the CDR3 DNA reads TGTGCCAGCAGTCCGGGGACAAGATCTTCCTACGAGCAGTACTTC.

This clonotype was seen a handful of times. CDR3 amino acids: CASSPQGAGYNEQFF. CDR3 nucleotide sequence: TGTGCCAGCAGCCCACAGGGGGCTGGATACAATGAGCAGTTCTTC. V is TRBV6-1 and J is TRBJ2-1, with TRBD1 matching 9 bases. The germline V gene has CDR1 MNHNS and CDR2 SASEGT. Trimming cost V 6 bases and J 4 bases; bases outside gene matches: 7. The CDR3 covers 15 residues.

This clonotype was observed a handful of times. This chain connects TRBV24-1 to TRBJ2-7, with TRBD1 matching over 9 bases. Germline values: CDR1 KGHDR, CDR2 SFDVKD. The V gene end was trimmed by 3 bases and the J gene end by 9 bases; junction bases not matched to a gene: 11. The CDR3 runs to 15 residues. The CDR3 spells CATSDVRTGVMRQYF. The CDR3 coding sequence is TGTGCCACCAGTGATGTCCGGACAGGGGTAATGAGGCAGTACTTC.

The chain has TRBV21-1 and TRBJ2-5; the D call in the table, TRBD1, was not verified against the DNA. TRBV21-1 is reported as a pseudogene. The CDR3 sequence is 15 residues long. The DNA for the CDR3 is TGTGCCAGCAGCTACGACAGGGGGAAGAAAGAGACCCAGTACTTC. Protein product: CASSYDRGKKETQYF.

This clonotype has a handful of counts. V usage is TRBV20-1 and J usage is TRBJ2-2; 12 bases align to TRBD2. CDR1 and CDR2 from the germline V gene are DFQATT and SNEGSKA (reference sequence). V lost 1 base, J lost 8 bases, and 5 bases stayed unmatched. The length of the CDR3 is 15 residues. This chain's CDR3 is CSARGLAGESGELFF. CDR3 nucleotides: TGCAGTGCTAGAGGACTAGCGGGAGAGTCGGGGGAGCTGTTTTTT.

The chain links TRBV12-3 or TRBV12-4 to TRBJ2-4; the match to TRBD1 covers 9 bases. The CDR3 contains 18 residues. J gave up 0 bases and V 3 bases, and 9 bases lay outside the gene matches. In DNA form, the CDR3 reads TGTGCCAGCAGTTTTACAGGGGGCCTAATTCTAGCCAAAAACATTCAGTACTTC. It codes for CASSFTGGLILAKNIQYF.

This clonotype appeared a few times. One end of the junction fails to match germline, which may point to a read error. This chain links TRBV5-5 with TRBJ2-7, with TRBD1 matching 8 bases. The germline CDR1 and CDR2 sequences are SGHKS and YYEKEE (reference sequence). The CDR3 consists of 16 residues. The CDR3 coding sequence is TGTGCCAGCAGCCTAAACGGACAGGGCACTCTTTACGGGCAGTACTTC. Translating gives CASSLNGQGTLYGQYF.

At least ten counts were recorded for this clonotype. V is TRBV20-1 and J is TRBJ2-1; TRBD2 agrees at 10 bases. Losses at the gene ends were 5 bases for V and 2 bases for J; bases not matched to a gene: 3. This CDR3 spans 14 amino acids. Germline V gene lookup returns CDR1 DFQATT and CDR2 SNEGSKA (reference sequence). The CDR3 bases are TGCAGTGCTGCCGGGACTAGCGCCTACAATGAGCAGTTCTTC. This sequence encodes CSAAGTSAYNEQFF.

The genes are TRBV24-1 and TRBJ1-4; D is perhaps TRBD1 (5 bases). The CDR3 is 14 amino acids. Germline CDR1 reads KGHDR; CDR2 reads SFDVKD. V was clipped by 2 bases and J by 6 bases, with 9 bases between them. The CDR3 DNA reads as TGTGCCACCAGTGATTCTGGGACCGATGAAAAACTGTTTTTT. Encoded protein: CATSDSGTDEKLFF.

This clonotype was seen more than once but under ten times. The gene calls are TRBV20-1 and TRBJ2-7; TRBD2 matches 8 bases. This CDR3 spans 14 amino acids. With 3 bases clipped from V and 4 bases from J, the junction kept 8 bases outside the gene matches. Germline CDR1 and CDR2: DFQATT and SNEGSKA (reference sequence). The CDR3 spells CSASPAGELYEQYF. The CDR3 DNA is TGCAGTGCTAGCCCAGCGGGAGAGTTGTACGAGCAGTACTTC.

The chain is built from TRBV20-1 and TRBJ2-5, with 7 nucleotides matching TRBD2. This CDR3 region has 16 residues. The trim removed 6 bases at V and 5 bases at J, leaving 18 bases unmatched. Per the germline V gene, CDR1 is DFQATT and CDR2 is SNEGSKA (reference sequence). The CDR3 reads CSAPPGLAARGETQYF. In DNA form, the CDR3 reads TGCAGTGCCCCGCCGGGGCTAGCGGCCCGAGGGGAGACCCAGTACTTC.

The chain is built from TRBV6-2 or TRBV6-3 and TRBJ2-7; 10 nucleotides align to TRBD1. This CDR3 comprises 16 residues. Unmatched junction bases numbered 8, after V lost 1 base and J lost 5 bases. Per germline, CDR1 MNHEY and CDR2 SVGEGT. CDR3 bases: TGTGCCAGCAGTTACTTTCCGACAGGGGGCTTGAACGAGCAGTACTTC. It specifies CASSYFPTGGLNEQYF.

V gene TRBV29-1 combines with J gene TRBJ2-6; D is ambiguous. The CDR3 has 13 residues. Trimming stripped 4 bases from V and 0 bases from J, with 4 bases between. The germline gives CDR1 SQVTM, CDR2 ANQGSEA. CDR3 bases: TGCAGCGTTGTTAGCTCTGGGGCCAACGTCCTGACTTTC. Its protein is CSVVSSGANVLTF.

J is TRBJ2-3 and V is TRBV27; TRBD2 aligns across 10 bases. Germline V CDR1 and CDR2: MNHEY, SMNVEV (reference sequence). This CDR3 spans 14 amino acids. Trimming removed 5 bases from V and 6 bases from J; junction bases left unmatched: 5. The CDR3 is CASSASGSRDTQYF. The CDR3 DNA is TGTGCCAGCAGTGCTAGCGGGAGTCGTGATACGCAGTATTTT.

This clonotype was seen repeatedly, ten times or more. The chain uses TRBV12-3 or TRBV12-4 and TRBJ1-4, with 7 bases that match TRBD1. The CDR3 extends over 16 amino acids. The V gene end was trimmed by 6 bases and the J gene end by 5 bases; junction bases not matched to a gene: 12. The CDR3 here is CASRAPRTGRNEKLFF. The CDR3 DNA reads TGTGCCAGCAGGGCCCCCAGGACAGGAAGAAATGAAAAACTGTTTTTT.

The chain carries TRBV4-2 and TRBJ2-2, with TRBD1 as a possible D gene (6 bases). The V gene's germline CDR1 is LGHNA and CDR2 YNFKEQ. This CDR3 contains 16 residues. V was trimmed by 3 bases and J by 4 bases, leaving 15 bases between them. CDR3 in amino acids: CASSHQQGRGTGELFF. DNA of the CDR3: TGTGCCAGCAGCCACCAACAGGGTCGGGGCACCGGGGAGCTGTTTTTT.